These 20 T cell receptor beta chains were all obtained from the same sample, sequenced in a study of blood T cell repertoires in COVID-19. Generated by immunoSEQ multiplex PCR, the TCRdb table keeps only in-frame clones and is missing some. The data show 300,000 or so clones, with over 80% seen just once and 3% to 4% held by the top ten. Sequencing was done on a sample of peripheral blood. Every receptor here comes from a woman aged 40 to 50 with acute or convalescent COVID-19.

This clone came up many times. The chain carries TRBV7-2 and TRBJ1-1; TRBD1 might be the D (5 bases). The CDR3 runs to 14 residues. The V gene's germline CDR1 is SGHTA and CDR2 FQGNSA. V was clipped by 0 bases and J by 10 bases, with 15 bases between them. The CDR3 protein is CASSLAGRVRRAFF. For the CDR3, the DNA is TGTGCCAGCAGCTTAGCCGGCAGGGTACGAAGAGCTTTCTTT.

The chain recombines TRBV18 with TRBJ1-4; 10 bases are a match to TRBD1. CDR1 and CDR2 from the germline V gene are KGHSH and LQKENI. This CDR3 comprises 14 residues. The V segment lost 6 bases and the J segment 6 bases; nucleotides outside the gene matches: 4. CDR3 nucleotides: TGTGCCAGCTCCGAGGGGACAGGGGATGAAAAACTGTTTTTT. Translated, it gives CASSEGTGDEKLFF.

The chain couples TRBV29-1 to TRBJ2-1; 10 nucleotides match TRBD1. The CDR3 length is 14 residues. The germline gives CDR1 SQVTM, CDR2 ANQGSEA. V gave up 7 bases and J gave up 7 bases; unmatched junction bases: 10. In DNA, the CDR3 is TGCAGCGGCATGAGAGGGGACAGGGGTAATGAGCAGTTCTTC. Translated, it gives CSGMRGDRGNEQFF.

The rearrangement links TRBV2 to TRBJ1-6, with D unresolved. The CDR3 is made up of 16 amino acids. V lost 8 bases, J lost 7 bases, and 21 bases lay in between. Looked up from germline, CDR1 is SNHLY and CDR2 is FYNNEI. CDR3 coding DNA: TGTGCCAGCCGGACCATACCGACGACGGGGAATTCACCCCTCCACTTT. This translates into CASRTIPTTGNSPLHF.

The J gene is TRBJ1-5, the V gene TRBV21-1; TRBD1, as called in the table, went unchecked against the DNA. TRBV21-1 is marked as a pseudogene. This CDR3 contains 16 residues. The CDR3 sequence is CASAGGRTFLNQPQHF. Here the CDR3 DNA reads TGTGCCAGCGCAGGGGGACGGACATTCCTCAATCAGCCCCAGCATTTT.

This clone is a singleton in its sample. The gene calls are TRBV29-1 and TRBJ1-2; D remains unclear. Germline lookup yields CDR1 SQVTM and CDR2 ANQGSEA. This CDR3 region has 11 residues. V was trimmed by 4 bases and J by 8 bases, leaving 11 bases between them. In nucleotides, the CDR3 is TGCAGCGTTGGGGATACGGGAGGCTACACCTTC. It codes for CSVGDTGGYTF.

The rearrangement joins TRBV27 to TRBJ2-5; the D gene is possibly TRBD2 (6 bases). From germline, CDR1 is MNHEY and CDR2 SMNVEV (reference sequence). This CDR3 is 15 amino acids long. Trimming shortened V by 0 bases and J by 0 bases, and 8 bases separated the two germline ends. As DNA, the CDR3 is TGTGCCAGCAGTTTATCGGGGGGAGACCAAGAGACCCAGTACTTC. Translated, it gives CASSLSGGDQETQYF.

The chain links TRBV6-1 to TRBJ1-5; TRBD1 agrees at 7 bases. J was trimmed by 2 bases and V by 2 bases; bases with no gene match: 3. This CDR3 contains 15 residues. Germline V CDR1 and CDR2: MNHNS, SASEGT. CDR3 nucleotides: TGTGCCAGCAGTGAAAGGGGGACAGGCAATCAGCCCCAGCATTTT. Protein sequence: CASSERGTGNQPQHF.

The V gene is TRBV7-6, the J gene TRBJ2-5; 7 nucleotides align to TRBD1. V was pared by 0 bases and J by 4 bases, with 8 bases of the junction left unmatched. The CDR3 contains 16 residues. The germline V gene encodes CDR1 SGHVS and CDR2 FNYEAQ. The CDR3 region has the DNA TGTGCCAGCAGCTTAGCGCCCCCCCGACAGGGAGAGACCCAGTACTTC. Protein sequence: CASSLAPPRQGETQYF.

CDR3 bases: TGTGCCAGCCGGCGACAGGGTGGGAACACTGAAGCTTTCTTT. It translates to CASRRQGGNTEAFF. The rearrangement uses TRBV28 and TRBJ1-1, with TRBD1 matching 7 bases. Germline trimming cut 8 bases from V and 1 base from J; bases unmatched to any gene: 7. The CDR3 loop spans 14 amino acids. Germline-derived CDR1 and CDR2 are MDHEN and SYDVKM. Drawing the rest from reference TRBV28 and TRBJ1-1, the complete variable domain is DVKVTQSSRYLVKRTGEKVFLECVQDMDHENMFWYRQDPGLGLRLIYFSYDVKMKEKGDIPEGYSVSREKKERFSLILESASTNQTSMYLCASRRQGGNTEAFFGQGTRLTVV.

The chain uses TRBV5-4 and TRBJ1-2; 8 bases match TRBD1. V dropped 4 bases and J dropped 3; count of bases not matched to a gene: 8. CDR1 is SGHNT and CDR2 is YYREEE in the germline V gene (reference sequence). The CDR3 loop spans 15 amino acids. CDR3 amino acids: CASSLGQGVDYGYTF. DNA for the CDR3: TGTGCCAGCAGCCTAGGACAGGGTGTCGACTATGGCTACACCTTC.

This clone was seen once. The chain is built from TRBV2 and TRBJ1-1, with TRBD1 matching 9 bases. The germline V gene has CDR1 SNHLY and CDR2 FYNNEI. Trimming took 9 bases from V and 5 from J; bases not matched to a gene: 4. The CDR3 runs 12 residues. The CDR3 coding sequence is TGTGCCAGTGGGACAGGGTGGACTGAAGCTTTCTTT. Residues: CASGTGWTEAFF.

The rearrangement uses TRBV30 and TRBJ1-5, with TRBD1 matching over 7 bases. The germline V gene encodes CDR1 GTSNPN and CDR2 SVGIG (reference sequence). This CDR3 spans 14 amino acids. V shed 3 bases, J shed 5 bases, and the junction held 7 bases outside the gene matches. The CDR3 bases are TGTGCCTGGAGAGTTCAGGGGGGCGATCAGCCCCAGCATTTT. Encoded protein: CAWRVQGGDQPQHF.

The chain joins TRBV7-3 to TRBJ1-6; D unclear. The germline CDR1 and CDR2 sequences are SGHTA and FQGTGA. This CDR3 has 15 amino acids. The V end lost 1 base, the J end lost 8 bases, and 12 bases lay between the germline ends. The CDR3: CASSLIAGWDSPLHF. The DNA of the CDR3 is TGTGCCAGCAGCTTAATAGCCGGGTGGGATTCACCCCTCCACTTT.

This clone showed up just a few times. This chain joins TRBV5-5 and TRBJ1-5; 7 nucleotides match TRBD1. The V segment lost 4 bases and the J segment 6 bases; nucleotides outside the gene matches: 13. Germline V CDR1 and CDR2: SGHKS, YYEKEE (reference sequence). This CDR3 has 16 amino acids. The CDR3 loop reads CASSHNRGRDSQPQHF. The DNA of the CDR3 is TGTGCCAGCAGCCATAATAGGGGGCGCGATAGTCAGCCCCAGCATTTT.

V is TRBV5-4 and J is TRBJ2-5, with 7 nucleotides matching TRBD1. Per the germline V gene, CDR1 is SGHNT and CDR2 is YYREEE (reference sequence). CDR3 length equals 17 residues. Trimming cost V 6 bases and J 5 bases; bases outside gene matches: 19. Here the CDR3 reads CASTHVTLRGLAETQYF. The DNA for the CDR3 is TGTGCCAGCACCCACGTCACTTTGAGGGGGCTTGCGGAGACCCAGTACTTC.

The CDR3 region has the DNA TGCGCCAGCAGGGGGGGTGGTACGCAGTATTTT. It is translated as CASRGGGTQYF. The chain joins TRBV10-2 to TRBJ2-3; the D gene is possibly TRBD2 (6 bases). The germline V and J ends were trimmed by 6 bases and 8 bases, with 9 bases remaining between them. Germline CDR1 reads WSHSY; CDR2 reads SAAADI. CDR3 size: 11 residues.

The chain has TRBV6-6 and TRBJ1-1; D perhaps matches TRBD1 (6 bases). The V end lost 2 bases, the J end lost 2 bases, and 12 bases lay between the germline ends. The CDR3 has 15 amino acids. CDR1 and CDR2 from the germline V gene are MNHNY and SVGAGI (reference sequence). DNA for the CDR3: TGTGCCAGCAGTTACCCGGGACATCAAAACACTGAAGCTTTCTTT. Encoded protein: CASSYPGHQNTEAFF.

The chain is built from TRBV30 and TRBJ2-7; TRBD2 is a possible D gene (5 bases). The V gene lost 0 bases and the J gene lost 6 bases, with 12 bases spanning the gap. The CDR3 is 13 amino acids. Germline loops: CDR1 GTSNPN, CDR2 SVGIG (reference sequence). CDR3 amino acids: CAWSVLGLGEQYV. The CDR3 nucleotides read TGTGCCTGGAGTGTACTAGGGTTAGGCGAGCAGTACGTC.

Here the CDR3 DNA reads TGTGCCAGTAGTAGTCAGGCGACTATCGGCATAGTTGAGCAGTTCTTC. As protein: CASSSQATIGIVEQFF. The chain couples TRBV19 to TRBJ2-1; possibly TRBD2 for D (5 bases). The CDR3 is 16 residues long. V was trimmed by 4 bases and J by 9 bases, leaving 22 bases between them. Germline V CDR1 and CDR2: LNHDA, SQIVND (reference sequence).